These 12 T cell receptor beta chains were all obtained from the same sample, sequenced in a study of STAT3 mutations in large granular lymphocyte leukemia (dated by TCRdb to between 2019 and 2020). No antigen has been assigned to these receptors. Overall results and qualifications from the work: All T-LGLL patients had at least one immunodominant TCRbeta clonotype, and roughly half had multiple immunodominant subclonotypes.

The method was the immunoSEQ multiplex PCR assay. TCRdb took over this immuneACCESS table, retaining in-frame rearrangements with V and J assigned. Such tables are incomplete; in checked studies, under half of the missing clones stem from an unresolved V gene, and the remainder is unexplained. The sample records about 13,000 clones, just over 85% of which are singletons. 9% to 15% of the sample rests with the top ten. Sequencing used PBMCs. The receptors stem from a human donor with T large granular lymphocyte leukemia. Some clones in this sample may be carry-over from other donors' samples.

V is TRBV14 and J is TRBJ2-5; D is unresolved. Germline values: CDR1 SGHDN, CDR2 FVKESK. The ends were cut back, 1 base at V and 3 bases at J, with 3 bases in the middle. The length of the CDR3 is 12 residues. Here the CDR3 DNA reads TGTGCCAGCAGCCAAGTTGAAGAGACCCAGTACTTC. Translation gives CASSQVEETQYF.

This chain connects TRBV7-2 to TRBJ2-7; D might be TRBD1 (6 bases). The CDR3 runs 14 residues. Trimming pared 0 bases from V and 4 bases from J, leaving 10 bases between. Per germline, CDR1 SGHTA and CDR2 FQGNSA. The CDR3 reads CASSLAIQGYEQYF. The CDR3 region has the DNA TGTGCCAGCAGCTTAGCGATTCAGGGGTACGAGCAGTACTTC.

V and J are TRBV4-1 and TRBJ2-7; D is perhaps TRBD1 (5 bases). This CDR3 comprises 15 residues. V lost 1 base and J lost 3, with 13 bases in between. CDR1 and CDR2 from the germline V gene are MGHRA and YSYEKL. The CDR3 spells CASSQVHGALYEQYV. The CDR3 region has the DNA TGCGCCAGCAGCCAAGTGCATGGGGCCCTCTACGAGCAGTACGTC.

The CDR3, as DNA: TGTGCCAGCAGCCAAGATGTCGCTAGCGGGAGAGGTGAGCAGTTCTTC. It codes for CASSQDVASGRGEQFF. V usage is TRBV4-2 and J usage is TRBJ2-1, with 10 nucleotides matching TRBD2. With V trimmed by 0 bases and J by 9 bases, 8 bases remained unmatched. Germline CDR1 and CDR2: LGHNA and YNFKEQ. There are 16 residues in the CDR3.

This sequence joins TRBV6-5 and TRBJ1-2; D gene uncertain. V was cut by 8 bases and J by 7 bases, with 14 bases left in between. This CDR3 spans 12 amino acids. CDR1 and CDR2 from the germline V gene are MNHEY and SVGAGI. CDR3 in DNA: TGTGCCAGCTTCCTAGGTGGTATTGGCTACACCTTC. This encodes CASFLGGIGYTF.

The chain recombines TRBV9 with TRBJ2-2, with TRBD2 as a possible D gene (5 bases). The CDR3 consists of 14 residues. The V and J ends lost 3 bases and 1 base respectively, with 7 bases between them. Per the germline V gene, CDR1 is SGDLS and CDR2 is YYNGEE. DNA for the CDR3: TGTGCCAGCAGCGGGCGGGTGAACACCGGGGAGCTGTTTTTT. Amino acids: CASSGRVNTGELFF.

V and J are TRBV18 and TRBJ2-1, with D possibly called TRBD1 or TRBD2 (6 bases each). Per germline, CDR1 KGHSH and CDR2 LQKENI. Trimming took off 2 bases at V and 8 bases at J, with 22 bases between the two ends. The CDR3 consists of 17 residues. CDR3 sequence (DNA): TGTGCCAGCTCACCAAGAAACAGGTGGGGGGCCTCAGATGAGCAGTTCTTC. Translation: CASSPRNRWGASDEQFF.

The genes are TRBV7-2 and TRBJ1-1; a possible D gene is TRBD1 (5 bases). Germline values: CDR1 SGHTA, CDR2 FQGNSA. The length of the CDR3 is 14 residues. Trimming took off 1 base at V and 3 bases at J, with 9 bases between the two ends. The CDR3, as DNA: TGTGCCAGCAGCTTAGACCCAGGGTACACTGAAGCTTTCTTT. This codes for CASSLDPGYTEAFF.

The CDR3 sequence is CASSGREIPYEQFF. The DNA for the CDR3 is TGTGCCAGTAGTGGTCGGGAGATACCGTATGAGCAGTTCTTC. The genes are TRBV19 and TRBJ2-1; tentative D call: TRBD2 (6 bases). CDR3 length equals 14 residues. CDR1 is LNHDA and CDR2 is SQIVND in the germline V gene (reference sequence). With 5 bases removed from V and 8 bases from J, the gap between germline ends came to 16 bases.

The chain employs TRBV6-1 and TRBJ2-3; TRBD2 matches at 8 bases. Looked up from germline, CDR1 is MNHNS and CDR2 is SASEGT. J was trimmed by 0 bases and V by 6 bases; bases with no gene match: 5. The CDR3 covers 15 residues. The chain's CDR3 is CASSSPSGSTDTQYF. CDR3 nucleotide sequence: TGTGCCAGCAGCTCCCCTAGCGGGAGCACAGATACGCAGTATTTT.

The CDR3 is CASSFGQNTGELFF. Written as DNA, the CDR3 is TGCGCCAGCAGCTTCGGACAGAACACCGGGGAGCTGTTTTTT. The chain has TRBV5-1 and TRBJ2-2; maybe TRBD1 (5 bases). Trimming pared 2 bases from V and 1 base from J, leaving 6 bases between. Germline values: CDR1 SGHRS, CDR2 YFSETQ. The CDR3 contains 14 residues.

The J gene is TRBJ2-2, the V gene TRBV19; D ambiguous. This CDR3 comprises 13 residues. Germline V CDR1 and CDR2: LNHDA, SQIVND (reference sequence). With 4 bases removed from V and 2 bases from J, the gap between germline ends came to 5 bases. CDR3 sequence: CASSKANTGELFF. As DNA, the CDR3 is TGTGCCAGTAGTAAAGCTAACACCGGGGAGCTGTTTTTT. Looking up the rest from reference TRBV19 and TRBJ2-2 gives the full variable domain: DGGITQSPKYLFRKEGQNVTLSCEQNLNHDAMYWYRQDPGQGLRLIYYSQIVNDFQKGDIAEGYSVSREKKESFPLTVTSAQKNPTAFYLCASSKANTGELFFGEGSRLTVL.